This TCR beta chain was captured in a study of blood T cell repertoires in COVID-19. Study at large: COVID-19 samples from acute and convalescent phases originated in the United States, Italy and Spain.

How the authors handled the data: Amplification of reference gene primers was used by the study to estimate nucleated cell counts. Produced via immunoSEQ multiplex PCR; TCRdb's table is partial and in-frame only. V, J and clone size are taken as reported in that table, and D and trimming were inferred from the DNA itself. There are fewer than 300,000 clones in the sample; over 75% occur only once, and roughly 4% lies in the top ten. V was cut by 3 bases and J by 7 bases, with 10 bases left in between. CDR1 and CDR2 (germline): GTSNPN, SVGIG (reference sequence). The CDR3 is made up of 13 amino acids. All enrollees were roughly 18 to 90 years old and from 20 to 25 US areas. Participants' own reports of clinical history determined their cohort assignment.

This receptor was taken from a woman in her 30s who had recovered from COVID-19. The sequenced sample consisted of PBMCs or T cells enriched from blood (not recorded which). The gene calls are TRBV30 and TRBJ1-6; D is unclear. For the CDR3, the DNA is TGTGCCTGGAGATCGTCAGTAAATTCACCCCTCCACTTT. Translated, it gives CAWRSSVNSPLHF.